Below are 3 T cell receptor beta chains sequenced from a single sample in a study of cytomegalovirus exposure and HLA in healthy donors. The PCR made use of 60 Vbeta and 13 Jbeta primers. Libraries were prepared by immunoSEQ multiplex PCR; TCRdb keeps only in-frame clonotypes and omits some of them. The sample holds about 170,000 clones. The sample comprised PBMCs. These receptor sequences come from a woman between 18 and 30 years old in good health and CMV-seropositive.

This chain connects TRBV5-6 to TRBJ2-2; tentative D call: TRBD2 (7 bases). This CDR3 is built from 16 residues. The V end lost 2 bases, the J end lost 6 bases, and 17 bases lay between the germline ends. Germline CDR1 reads SGHDT; CDR2 reads YYEEEE. The CDR3 nucleotides are TGTGCCAGCAGCTTAGGACTAGAAGAGGGGGCCGGGGAGCTGTTTTTT. Translation gives CASSLGLEEGAGELFF.

V is TRBV10-3 and J is TRBJ2-7; maybe TRBD2 (7 bases). The germline V gene encodes CDR1 ENHRY and CDR2 SYGVKD. V was cut by 10 bases and J by 3 bases, with 19 bases left in between. This CDR3 comprises 14 residues. DNA for the CDR3: TGTGCCACGACCCTAGGGGGGGGCGTCTACGAGCAGTACTTC. Translation: CATTLGGGVYEQYF.

This sequence joins TRBV1 and TRBJ2-6; TRBD2 was called by the table and not checked on the DNA. TRBV1 is tagged as a pseudogene. CDR3 length: 16 amino acids. In DNA, the CDR3 is TGCACCAGCAGCCAAGAACGGGGGACTGGGGCCAACGTCCTGACTTTC. Its protein is CTSSQERGTGANVLTF.